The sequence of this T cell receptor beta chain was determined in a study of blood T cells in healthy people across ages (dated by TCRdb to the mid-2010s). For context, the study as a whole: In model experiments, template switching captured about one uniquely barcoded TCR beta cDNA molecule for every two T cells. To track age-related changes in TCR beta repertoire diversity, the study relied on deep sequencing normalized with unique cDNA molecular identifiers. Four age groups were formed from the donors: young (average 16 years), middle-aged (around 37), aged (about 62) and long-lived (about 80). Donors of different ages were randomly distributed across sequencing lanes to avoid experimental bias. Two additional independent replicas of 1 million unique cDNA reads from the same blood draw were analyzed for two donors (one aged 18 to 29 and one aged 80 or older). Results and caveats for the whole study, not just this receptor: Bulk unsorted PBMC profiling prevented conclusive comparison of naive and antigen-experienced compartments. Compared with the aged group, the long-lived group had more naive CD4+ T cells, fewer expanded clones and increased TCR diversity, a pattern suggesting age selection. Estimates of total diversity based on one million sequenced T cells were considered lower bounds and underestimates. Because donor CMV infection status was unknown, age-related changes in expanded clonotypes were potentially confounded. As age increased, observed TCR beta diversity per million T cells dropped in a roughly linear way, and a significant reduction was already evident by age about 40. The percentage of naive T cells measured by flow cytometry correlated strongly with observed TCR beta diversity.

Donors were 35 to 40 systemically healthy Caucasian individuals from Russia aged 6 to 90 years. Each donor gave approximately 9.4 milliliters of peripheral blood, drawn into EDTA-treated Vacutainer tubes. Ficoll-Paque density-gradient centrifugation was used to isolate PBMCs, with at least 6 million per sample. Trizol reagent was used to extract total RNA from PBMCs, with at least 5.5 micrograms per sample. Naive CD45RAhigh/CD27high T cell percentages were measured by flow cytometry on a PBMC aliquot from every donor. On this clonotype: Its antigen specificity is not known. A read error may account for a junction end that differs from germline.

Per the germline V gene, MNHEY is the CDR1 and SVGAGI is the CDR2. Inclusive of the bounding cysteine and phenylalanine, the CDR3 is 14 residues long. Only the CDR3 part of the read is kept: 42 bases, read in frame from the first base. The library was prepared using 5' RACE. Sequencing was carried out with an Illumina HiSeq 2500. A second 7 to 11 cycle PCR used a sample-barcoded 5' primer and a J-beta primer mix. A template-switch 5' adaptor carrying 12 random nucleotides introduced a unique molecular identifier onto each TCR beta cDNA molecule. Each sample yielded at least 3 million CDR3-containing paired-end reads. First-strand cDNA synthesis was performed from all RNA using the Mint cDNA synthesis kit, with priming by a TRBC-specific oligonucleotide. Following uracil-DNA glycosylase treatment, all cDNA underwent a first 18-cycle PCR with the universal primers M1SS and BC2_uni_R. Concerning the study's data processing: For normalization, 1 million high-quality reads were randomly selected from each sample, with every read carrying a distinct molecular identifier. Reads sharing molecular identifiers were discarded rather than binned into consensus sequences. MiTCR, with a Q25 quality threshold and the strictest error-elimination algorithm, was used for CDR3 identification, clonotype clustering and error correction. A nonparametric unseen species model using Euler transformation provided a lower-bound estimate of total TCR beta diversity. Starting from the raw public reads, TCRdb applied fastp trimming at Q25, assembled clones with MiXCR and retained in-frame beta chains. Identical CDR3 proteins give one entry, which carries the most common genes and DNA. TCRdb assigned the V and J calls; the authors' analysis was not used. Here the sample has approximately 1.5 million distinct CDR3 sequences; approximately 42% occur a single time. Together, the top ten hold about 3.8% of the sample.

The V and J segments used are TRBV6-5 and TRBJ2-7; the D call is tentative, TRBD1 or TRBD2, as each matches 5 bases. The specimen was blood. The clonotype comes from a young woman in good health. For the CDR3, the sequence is CAGSRDGAVYEQYF. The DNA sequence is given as TGTGCCGGCAGTCGGGACGGGGCCGTCTACGAGCAGTACTTC.